Here is one T cell receptor beta chain with its context. Its target is unknown. The Oncomine TCR Beta short-read assay sequenced DNA from cultured CD4+ T cells. TCRdb re-called the PCR reads with MiXCR, one entry per CDR3 protein. The table includes almost 6,000 distinct CDR3 sequences, just under 35% detected once. The sample's treatment: approximately 9-day PBMC culture with coronavirus spike peptide pools or control peptides (ViraFEST assay). The collection of CD4+ T cells from the unexposed donor took place before the COVID-19 pandemic (2011-2018). The data were obtained in a study of vaccination and CD4 T cells after COVID-19. Germline V gene lookup returns CDR1 MGHDK and CDR2 SYGVNS. V dropped 7 bases and J dropped 7 bases, with 11 bases sitting between them. This CDR3 region has 12 residues.

This chain joins TRBV25-1 and TRBJ2-1; no reliable D call. This TCR was sampled from a human donor in good health. The specimen sequenced was CD4+ T cells from blood, cultured in vitro. The CDR3 loop is CASTPNQNEQFF. The CDR3, as DNA: TGTGCCAGCACTCCAAACCAGAATGAGCAGTTCTTC.